This is a list of T cell receptor beta chains from one sample in a study of blood T cell repertoires in COVID-19. Libraries were prepared by immunoSEQ multiplex PCR; TCRdb keeps only in-frame clonotypes and omits some of them. The repertoire holds some 100,000 clones, roughly 90% seen once, with 5.5% to 8% in the top ten. The sample was peripheral blood. These receptor sequences come from a woman in her fifties or sixties with acute or convalescent COVID-19. The CDR3 runs from the conserved cysteine through the conserved F or W. D genes are given only for firm matches. Clone size appears in some rows only: once, few, many, or a class for an expanded clone.

J,D,V,size,DNA,CDR3
TRBJ1-2,-,TRBV12-3/TRBV12-4,-,TGTGCCAGCAGTTTATACCGGTATGGCTACACCTTC,CASSLYRYGYTF
TRBJ1-1,-,TRBV2,-,TGTGCCAGCAGAGATGACAGTAAAGCTTTCTTT,CASRDDSKAFF
TRBJ2-3,TRBD1,TRBV15,-,TGTGCCACGGGGGGGACAGGGAGCACAGATACGCAGTATTTT,CATGGTGSTDTQYF
TRBJ2-1,-,TRBV4-1,-,TGCGCCAGCAGCCAAGCCGATGACAGGCCTCCGGGGCAGTTCTTC,CASSQADDRPPGQFF
TRBJ1-4,TRBD1,TRBV29-1,-,TGCAGCGCGGGGGACAGGCTTCATGAAAAACTGTTTTTT,CSAGDRLHEKLFF
TRBJ2-7,TRBD2,TRBV5-4,-,TGTGCCAGCAGCACCGGGGGGGATCGGAACGAGCAGTACTTC,CASSTGGDRNEQYF
TRBJ1-6,-,TRBV9,-,TGTGCCAGCAGCGGTGGCAGGGTAAATTCACCCCTCCACTTT,CASSGGRVNSPLHF
TRBJ1-2,TRBD1,TRBV30,-,TGTGCCTGGAGTTCCGGGACAGGGGTTGGCTACACCTTC,CAWSSGTGVGYTF
TRBJ1-1,-,TRBV6-4,-,TGTGCCAGCAGAGCAGCAGGGATGAACACTGAAGCTTTCTTT,CASRAAGMNTEAFF
TRBJ2-1,-,TRBV11-2,-,TGTGCCAGCAGAAGCGGGCTGTCCTACAATGAGCAGTTCTTC,CASRSGLSYNEQFF
TRBJ2-1,-,TRBV19,-,TGTGCCAGTAGTATAGTGAGAAGCTCCTACAGTGAGCAGTTCTTC,CASSIVRSSYSEQFF
TRBJ1-2,-,TRBV5-4,-,TGTGCCAGCAGCGAGGGCCTTAACTATGGCTACACCTTC,CASSEGLNYGYTF
TRBJ2-1,-,TRBV5-4,-,TGTGCCAGCAGCTTGGGAGGATCGGGGAATGAGCAGTTCTTC,CASSLGGSGNEQFF
TRBJ1-1,TRBD1,TRBV27,-,TGTGCCACCCAACCCGGGACAGGGGAACCGGGCACTGAAGCTTTCTTT,CATQPGTGEPGTEAFF
TRBJ1-4,-,TRBV2,-,TGTGCCAGCAGGGACAGCCTCTCTGAAAAACTGTTTTTT,CASRDSLSEKLFF
TRBJ1-1,TRBD1,TRBV2,-,TGTGCCAGCAGTGAAATAGAGGCAGGGGGCCTGAACACTGAAGCTTTCTTT,CASSEIEAGGLNTEAFF
TRBJ2-5,TRBD2,TRBV9,once,TGTGCCAGCAGCGTAGTCCCCAGCGGGAGGGGGGGAGAGACCCAGTACTTC,CASSVVPSGRGGETQYF